This entry features one T cell receptor beta chain sequence. Assay: immunoSEQ multiplex PCR; the TCRdb copy retains only in-frame clones and omits some. The data contain fewer than 50,000 clones, roughly 68% of them singletons. The CDR3 spans 16 residues. V lost 5 bases and J lost 0, with 14 bases in between. Germline CDR1 is LNHDA and CDR2 is SQIVND (reference sequence). The sample belongs to a study of blood T cell repertoires in COVID-19. Sequenced material: peripheral blood. The receptor was derived from a man aged 80 or over with acute or convalescent COVID-19. The chain joins TRBV19 to TRBJ2-4; weak D call: TRBD1 (6 bases). This CDR3 is CASSPYRDGAKNIQYF. In DNA, the CDR3 is TGTGCCAGTAGTCCCTACAGGGATGGAGCCAAAAACATTCAGTACTTC.